This T cell receptor (beta chain) was recorded in a study of response to subunit inactivated influenza vaccine. MiXCR, applied by TCRdb to the RT-PCR reads, yields one record per CDR3 protein. The table has about 570,000 distinct CDR3 sequences, 10% to 12% seen once. The CDR3 extends over 15 amino acids. Germline V CDR1 and CDR2: MNHEY, SVGEGT. V lost 6 bases, J lost 0 bases, and 15 bases lay in between. This clonotype was counted ten times or more. These records were also assigned to another study, of T cells expressing NK-cell markers. As that report states: Beta-chain TCR cDNA was generated via 5'RACE template switching with UMIs.

The sequencing here drew on PBMCs from blood, taken on the day of vaccination. The source of this sequence is a man in his fifties or sixties who received an inactivated influenza vaccine. The chain couples TRBV6-2 or TRBV6-3 to TRBJ2-7; D gene unclear. CDR3: CASRPTGRYSYEQYF. CDR3 coding DNA: TGTGCCAGCAGACCAACTGGACGGTACTCCTACGAGCAGTACTTC.